This TCR beta chain was observed in a study of OX40 agonist ivuxolimab in advanced cancers. Background on the study: Administration of intravenous ivuxolimab to patients occurred every 2 weeks at 0.01 to 10 mg/kg.

This CDR3 contains 16 residues. Germline V CDR1 and CDR2: LGHNA, YNFKEQ. The ends were cut back, 2 bases at V and 5 bases at J, with 19 bases in the middle. Repertoires were generated with immunoSEQ multiplex PCR, while TCRdb's copy carries only in-frame clones and drops some. Of about 61,000 clones listed, less than 85% are singletons. About this clone itself: What it binds is not known.

General study findings and limits: Antigen targets of the expanded peripheral T cells went undetermined.

The investigators sampled blood at baseline, at cycle 4 day 1, and at cycle 7 day 1. The rearrangement links TRBV4-2 to TRBJ2-7; a weak D match, TRBD2 (5 bases). This TCR was sampled from an adult with an advanced solid tumor such as melanoma, head and neck, liver or kidney cancer. Sample: CD4+ or CD8+ T cells sorted from blood, taken in a trial of the OX40 agonist ivuxolimab. The CDR3 DNA reads TGTGCCAGCAGCCAACCCCCGAGAGGGTTGTTGAACGAGCAGTACTTC. This codes for CASSQPPRGLLNEQYF.